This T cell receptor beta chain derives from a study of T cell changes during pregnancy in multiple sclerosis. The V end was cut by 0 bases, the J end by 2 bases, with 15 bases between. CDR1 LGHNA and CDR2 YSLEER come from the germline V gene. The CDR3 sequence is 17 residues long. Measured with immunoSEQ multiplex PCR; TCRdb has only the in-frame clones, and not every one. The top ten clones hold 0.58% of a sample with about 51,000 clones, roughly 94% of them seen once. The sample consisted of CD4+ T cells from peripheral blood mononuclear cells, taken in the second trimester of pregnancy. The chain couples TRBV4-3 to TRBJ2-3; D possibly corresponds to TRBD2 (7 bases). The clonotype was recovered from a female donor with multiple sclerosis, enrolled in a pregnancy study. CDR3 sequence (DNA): TGCGCCAGCAGCCAAGAGGGAGGGGGACTACCCACAGATACGCAGTATTTT. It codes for CASSQEGGGLPTDTQYF.